This is a list of T cell receptor beta chains from one sample in a study of early T cells in non-severe SARS-CoV-2 infection. TCRdb re-called the 5' RACE reads with MiXCR, one entry per CDR3 protein. Of 65,000 to 85,000 distinct CDR3 sequences in the sample, 15% to 19% were seen once. Sequences were obtained from whole blood. These receptors originate from an adult who was a healthcare worker with PCR-confirmed SARS-CoV-2 infection or an uninfected control (not recorded which). Each CDR3 is given with its conserved first and last residue.

V gene	J gene	CDR3 length	CDR3 protein
TRBV19	TRBJ2-7	14	CASSLGQGAYEQYF
TRBV14	TRBJ2-5	14	CASSHIAGVETQYF
TRBV19	TRBJ1-2	16	CASTMASGTGSYGYTF
TRBV11-2	TRBJ2-7	15	CASSLAGLAGMGQYF
TRBV6-1	TRBJ2-1	13	CASRLEGPGEQFF
TRBV6-6	TRBJ1-1	18	CASSTAPGTGALNTEAFF
TRBV5-6	TRBJ1-1	14	CASSLGQMNTEAFF
TRBV18	TRBJ2-7	13	CASSAGAAYEQYF
TRBV2	TRBJ1-2	11	CASSEIRGYTF
TRBV6-5	TRBJ2-2	14	CASSYSDGSGELIF
TRBV28	TRBJ2-7	14	CASSPSGGAYEQYF
TRBV5-1	TRBJ2-2	15	CASSLGAPSTGELFF
TRBV12-3/TRBV12-4	TRBJ2-5	17	CASSLRVASDLRETQYF
TRBV21-1	TRBJ1-4	14	CAKTDSATNEKLFF
TRBV10-1	TRBJ1-3	15	CASSSGPSSGNTIYF
TRBV27	TRBJ2-7	19	CASSFPIVLPGQDRDEQYF
TRBV28	TRBJ2-2	13	CASTSGYTGELFF
TRBV3-1	TRBJ1-1	14	CASSLRPRGTEAFF
TRBV2	TRBJ2-5	14	CASSESIHTETQYF
TRBV24-1	TRBJ1-1	9	CNTNTEAFF
TRBV7-9	TRBJ2-3	14	CASSLTGDTDTQYF
TRBV7-3	TRBJ1-6	14	CASSFGTENSPLHF
TRBV5-5	TRBJ1-2	15	CASSFDTGPNYGYTF
TRBV4-1	TRBJ2-7	14	CASSPTRTSYEQYF
TRBV5-1	TRBJ2-7	15	CASSLVPGELVAQYF
TRBV28	TRBJ1-5	14	CASNIPGSNQPQHF
TRBV5-1	TRBJ2-3	16	CASSPGGSRGGRTQYF
TRBV29-1	TRBJ1-1	12	CSVGRGYTEAFF
TRBV9	TRBJ2-2	13	CASRASGAGELFF
TRBV5-1	TRBJ1-4	14	CASRGDSTNEKLIF
TRBV29-1	TRBJ2-3	14	CSVGLGWSTDTQYF
TRBV27	TRBJ2-6	19	CASSFLATGAVSGANVLTF